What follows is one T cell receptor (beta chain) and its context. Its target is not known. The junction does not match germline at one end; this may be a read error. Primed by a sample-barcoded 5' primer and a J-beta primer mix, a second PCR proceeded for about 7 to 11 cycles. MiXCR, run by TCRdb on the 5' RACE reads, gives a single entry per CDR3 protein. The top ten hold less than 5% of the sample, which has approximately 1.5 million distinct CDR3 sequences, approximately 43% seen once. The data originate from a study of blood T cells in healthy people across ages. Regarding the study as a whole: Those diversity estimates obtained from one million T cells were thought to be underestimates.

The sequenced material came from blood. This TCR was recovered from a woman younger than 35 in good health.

The CDR3 reads CASSVAMWAEAFF. The CDR3 nucleotides read TGTGCCAGCAGCGTAGCGATGTGGGCTGAAGCTTTCTTT. This rearrangement joins TRBV7-2 to TRBJ1-1; D not certain. Germline V gives CDR1 SGHTA, CDR2 FQGNSA. The CDR3 spans 13 residues.